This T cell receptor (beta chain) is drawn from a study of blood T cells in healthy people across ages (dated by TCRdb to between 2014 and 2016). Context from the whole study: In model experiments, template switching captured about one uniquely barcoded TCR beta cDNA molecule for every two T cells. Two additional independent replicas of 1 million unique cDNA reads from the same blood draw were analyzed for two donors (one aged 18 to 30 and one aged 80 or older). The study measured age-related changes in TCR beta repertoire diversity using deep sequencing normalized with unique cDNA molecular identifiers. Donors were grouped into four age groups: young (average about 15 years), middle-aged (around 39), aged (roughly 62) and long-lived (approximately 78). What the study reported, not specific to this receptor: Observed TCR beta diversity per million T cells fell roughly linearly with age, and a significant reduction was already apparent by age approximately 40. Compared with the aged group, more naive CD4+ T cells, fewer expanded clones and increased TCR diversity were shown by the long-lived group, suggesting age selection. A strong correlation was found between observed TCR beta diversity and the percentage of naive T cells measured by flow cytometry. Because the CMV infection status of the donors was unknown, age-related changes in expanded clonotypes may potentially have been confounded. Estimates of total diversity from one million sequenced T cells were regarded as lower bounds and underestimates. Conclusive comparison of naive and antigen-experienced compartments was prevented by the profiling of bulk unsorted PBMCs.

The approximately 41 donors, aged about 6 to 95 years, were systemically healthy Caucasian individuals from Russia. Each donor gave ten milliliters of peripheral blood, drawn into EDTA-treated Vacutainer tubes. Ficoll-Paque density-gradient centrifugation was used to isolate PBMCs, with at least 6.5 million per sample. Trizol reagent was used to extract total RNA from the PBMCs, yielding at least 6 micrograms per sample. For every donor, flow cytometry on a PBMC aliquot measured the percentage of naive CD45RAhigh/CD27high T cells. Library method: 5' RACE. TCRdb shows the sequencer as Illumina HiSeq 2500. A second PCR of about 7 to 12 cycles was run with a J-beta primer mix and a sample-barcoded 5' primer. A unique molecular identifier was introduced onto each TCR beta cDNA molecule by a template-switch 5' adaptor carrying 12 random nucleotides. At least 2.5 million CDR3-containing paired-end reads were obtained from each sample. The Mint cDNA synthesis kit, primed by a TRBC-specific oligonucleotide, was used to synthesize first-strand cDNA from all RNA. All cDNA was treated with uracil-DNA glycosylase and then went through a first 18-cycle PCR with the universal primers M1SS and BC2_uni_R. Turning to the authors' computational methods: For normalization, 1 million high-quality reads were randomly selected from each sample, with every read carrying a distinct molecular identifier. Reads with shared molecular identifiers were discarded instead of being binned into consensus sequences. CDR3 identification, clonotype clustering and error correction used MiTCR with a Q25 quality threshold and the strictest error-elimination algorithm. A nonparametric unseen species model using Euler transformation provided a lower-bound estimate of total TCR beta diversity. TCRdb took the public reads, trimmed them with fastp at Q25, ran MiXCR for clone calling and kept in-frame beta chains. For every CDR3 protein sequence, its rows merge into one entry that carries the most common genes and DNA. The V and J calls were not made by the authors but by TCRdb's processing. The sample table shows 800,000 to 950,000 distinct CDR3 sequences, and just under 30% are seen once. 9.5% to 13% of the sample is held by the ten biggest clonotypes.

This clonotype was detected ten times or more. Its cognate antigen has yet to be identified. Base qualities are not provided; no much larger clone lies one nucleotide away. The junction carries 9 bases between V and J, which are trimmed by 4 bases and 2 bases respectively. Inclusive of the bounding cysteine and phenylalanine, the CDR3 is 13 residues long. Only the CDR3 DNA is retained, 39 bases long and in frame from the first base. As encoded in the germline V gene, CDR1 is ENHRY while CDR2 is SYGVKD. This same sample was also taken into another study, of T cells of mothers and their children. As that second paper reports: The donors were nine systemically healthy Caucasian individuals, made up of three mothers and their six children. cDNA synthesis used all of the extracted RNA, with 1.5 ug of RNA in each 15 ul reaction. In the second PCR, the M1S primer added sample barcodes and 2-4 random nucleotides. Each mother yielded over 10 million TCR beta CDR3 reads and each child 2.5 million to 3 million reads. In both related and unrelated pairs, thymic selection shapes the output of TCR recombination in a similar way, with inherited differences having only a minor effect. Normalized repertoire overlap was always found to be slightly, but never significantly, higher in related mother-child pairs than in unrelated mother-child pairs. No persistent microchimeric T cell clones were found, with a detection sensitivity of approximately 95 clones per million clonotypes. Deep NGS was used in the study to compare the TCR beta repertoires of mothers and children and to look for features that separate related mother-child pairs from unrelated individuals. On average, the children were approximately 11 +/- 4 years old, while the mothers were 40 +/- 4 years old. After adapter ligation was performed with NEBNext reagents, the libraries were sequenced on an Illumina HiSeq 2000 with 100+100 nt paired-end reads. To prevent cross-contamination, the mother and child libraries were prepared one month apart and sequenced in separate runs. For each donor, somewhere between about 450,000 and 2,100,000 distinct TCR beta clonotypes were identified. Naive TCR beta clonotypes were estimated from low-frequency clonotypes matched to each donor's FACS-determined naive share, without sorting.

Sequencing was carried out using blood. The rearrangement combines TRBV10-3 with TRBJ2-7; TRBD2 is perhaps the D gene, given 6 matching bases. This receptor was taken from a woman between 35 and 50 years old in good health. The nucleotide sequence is TGTGCCATCAGTGGGGGGGAACCCTACGAGCAGTACTTC. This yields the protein CAISGGEPYEQYF.